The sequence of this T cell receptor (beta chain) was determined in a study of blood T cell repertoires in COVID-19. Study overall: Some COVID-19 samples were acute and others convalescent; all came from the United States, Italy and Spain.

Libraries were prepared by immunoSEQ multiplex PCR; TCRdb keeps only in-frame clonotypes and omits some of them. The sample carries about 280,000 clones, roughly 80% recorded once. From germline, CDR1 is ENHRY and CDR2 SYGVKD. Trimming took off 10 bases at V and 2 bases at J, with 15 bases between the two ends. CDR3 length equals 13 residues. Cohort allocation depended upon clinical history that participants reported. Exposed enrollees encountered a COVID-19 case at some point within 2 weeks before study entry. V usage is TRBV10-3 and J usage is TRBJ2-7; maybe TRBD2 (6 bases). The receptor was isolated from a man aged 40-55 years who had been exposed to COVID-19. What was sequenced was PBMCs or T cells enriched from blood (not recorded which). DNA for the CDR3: TGTGCCACAAGGGGTCCGGGAGCCTACGAGCAGTACTTC. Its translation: CATRGPGAYEQYF.